This T cell receptor beta chain is drawn from a study of control samples from healthy donors and cancer patients. Repertoires were generated with immunoSEQ multiplex PCR, while TCRdb's copy carries only in-frame clones and drops some. Of 46,000 or so clones listed, roughly 92% are singletons. This clone has a single count. The CDR3 consists of 16 residues. CDR1 and CDR2 from the germline V gene are SGHRS and YFSETQ. V was trimmed by 0 bases and J by 4 bases, leaving 11 bases between them. Sequenced: PBMCs. The chain recombines TRBV5-1 with TRBJ1-6; D gene unclear. The sequence came from a man aged 25 to 40 with colorectal cancer. CDR3 sequence (DNA): TGCGCCAGCAGCTTGGTACCACAGATTTATAATTCACCCCTCCACTTT. Translated: CASSLVPQIYNSPLHF. The full variable domain, rest sourced from reference TRBV5-1 and TRBJ1-6, is KAGVTQTPRYLIKTRGQQVTLSCSPISGHRSVSWYQQTPGQGLQFLFEYFSETQRNKGNFPGRFSGRQFSNSRSEMNVSTLELGDSALYLCASSLVPQIYNSPLHFGNGTRLTVT.